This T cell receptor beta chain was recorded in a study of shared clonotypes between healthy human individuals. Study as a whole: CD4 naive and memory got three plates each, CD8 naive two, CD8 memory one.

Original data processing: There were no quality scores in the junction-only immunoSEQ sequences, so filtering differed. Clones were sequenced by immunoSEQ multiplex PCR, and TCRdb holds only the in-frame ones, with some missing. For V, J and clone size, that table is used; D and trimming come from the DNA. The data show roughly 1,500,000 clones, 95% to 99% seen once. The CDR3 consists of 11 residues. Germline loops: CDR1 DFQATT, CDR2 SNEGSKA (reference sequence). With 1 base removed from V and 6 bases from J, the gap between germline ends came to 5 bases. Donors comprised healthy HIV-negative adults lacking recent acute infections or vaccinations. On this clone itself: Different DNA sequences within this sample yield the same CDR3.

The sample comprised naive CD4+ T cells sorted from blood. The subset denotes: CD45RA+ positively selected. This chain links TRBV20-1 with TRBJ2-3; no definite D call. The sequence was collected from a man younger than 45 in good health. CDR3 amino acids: CSARVVDTQYF. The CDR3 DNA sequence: TGCAGTGCTAGAGTGGTGGATACGCAGTATTTT.